Following are 12 T cell receptor beta chains from one sample sequenced in a study of T-cell reconstitution after alpha-beta-depleted transplantation in children. Construction of the TCRbeta library involved unique molecular identifiers. Each CDR3 protein is one row after TCRdb ran MiXCR on the PCR reads. The sample lists roughly 310,000 distinct CDR3 sequences; approximately 20% were seen once. The specimen comprised PBMCs, mostly from graft donor cells, sampled 180 days after TCRalphabeta/CD19-depleted stem cell transplant. Source of these receptors: a male patient younger than 18 who had a stem cell transplant for acute lymphoblastic leukemia, so the T cells may come from the graft donor.

This clonotype was observed many times. V and J are TRBV5-1 and TRBJ1-1; D is uncertain. Trimming took off 0 bases at V and 3 bases at J, with 9 bases between the two ends. Germline V gene sequence: CDR1 SGHRS, CDR2 YFSETQ. The CDR3 sequence is 14 residues long. In DNA, the CDR3 is TGCGCCAGCAGCTTGGGTGGAGTCGACACTGAAGCTTTCTTT. This gives the protein CASSLGGVDTEAFF.

The chain employs TRBV20-1 and TRBJ1-5; tentative D call: TRBD1 (6 bases). The V gene's germline CDR1 is DFQATT and CDR2 SNEGSKA (reference sequence). V dropped 4 bases and J dropped 9 bases, with 16 bases sitting between them. This CDR3 has 13 residues. The DNA of the CDR3 is TGCAGTGCTACCGGGGGCACCTGGTCGCCCCAGCATTTT. This codes for CSATGGTWSPQHF.

This clonotype was seen a single time. This sequence joins TRBV5-1 and TRBJ2-3, with unresolved D. Trimming pared 0 bases from V and 2 bases from J, leaving 13 bases between. This CDR3 has 16 amino acids. The germline CDR1 and CDR2 sequences are SGHRS and YFSETQ. CDR3 sequence: CASSLAGPSITDTQYF. The DNA of the CDR3 is TGCGCCAGCAGCTTGGCCGGACCCAGCATCACAGATACGCAGTATTTT.

The chain is built from TRBV6-5 and TRBJ2-7; D call uncertain. In germline, CDR1 is MNHEY, CDR2 SVGAGI. The V end lost 4 bases, the J end lost 6 bases, and 7 bases lay between the germline ends. There are 11 residues in the CDR3. The CDR3, as DNA: TGTGCCAGCAGTTCCCTCTTCGAGCAGTACTTC. The encoded protein is CASSSLFEQYF.

The chain recombines TRBV6-4 with TRBJ1-2; weak D call: TRBD1 (6 bases). The germline V gene encodes CDR1 MRHNA and CDR2 SNTAGT. Trimming cost V 6 bases and J 8 bases, with 19 bases left between them. The CDR3 extends over 14 amino acids. Written as DNA, the CDR3 is TGTGCCAGCAGCAGTACAGGGTCGGTTGGCGGCTACACCTTC. As protein: CASSSTGSVGGYTF.

In its sample, this clonotype was seen a few times. The J gene is TRBJ2-7, the V gene TRBV7-8; no clear D gene. This CDR3 has 15 residues. The germline V gene has CDR1 SGHVS and CDR2 FQNEAQ. Trimming cost V 5 bases and J 2 bases, with 16 bases left between them. The CDR3 spells CASSALLKLTYEQYF. DNA for the CDR3: TGTGCCAGCAGCGCCCTTCTTAAGTTGACCTACGAGCAGTACTTC.

This clonotype was observed a handful of times. The rearrangement joins TRBV5-1 to TRBJ2-1; 7 bases line up with TRBD1. V was pared by 5 bases and J by 5 bases, with 13 bases of the junction left unmatched. The CDR3 totals 16 residues. Germline V gene data show CDR1 as SGHRS and CDR2 as YFSETQ. The CDR3 region is CASSPITGTDNNEQFF. CDR3 coding DNA: TGCGCCAGCAGTCCTATTACCGGGACAGACAACAATGAGCAGTTCTTC. The entire variable domain, with the rest obtained from reference TRBV5-1 and TRBJ2-1, is as follows: KAGVTQTPRYLIKTRGQQVTLSCSPISGHRSVSWYQQTPGQGLQFLFEYFSETQRNKGNFPGRFSGRQFSNSRSEMNVSTLELGDSALYLCASSPITGTDNNEQFFGPGTRLTVL.

This clonotype was recorded a few times. The J gene is TRBJ1-1, the V gene TRBV5-1; tentative D call: TRBD1 (5 bases). The CDR3 runs 13 residues. V gave up 8 bases and J gave up 1 base, with 12 bases separating them. CDR1 is SGHRS, CDR2 YFSETQ, per germline. Written as DNA, the CDR3 is TGCGCCAGTGGAACCGGACAGAACACTGAAGCTTTCTTT. Its protein is CASGTGQNTEAFF. Combining the CDR3 with reference TRBV5-1 and TRBJ1-1 gives the whole variable domain KAGVTQTPRYLIKTRGQQVTLSCSPISGHRSVSWYQQTPGQGLQFLFEYFSETQRNKGNFPGRFSGRQFSNSRSEMNVSTLELGDSALYLCASGTGQNTEAFFGQGTRLTVV.

This chain joins TRBV20-1 and TRBJ2-3; D call uncertain. The CDR3 is 14 amino acids. V gave up 0 bases and J gave up 2 bases, with 9 bases separating them. Germline V gene sequence: CDR1 DFQATT, CDR2 SNEGSKA (reference sequence). The CDR3 reads CSARDQSYTDTQYF. The CDR3 coding sequence is TGCAGTGCTAGAGATCAGAGTTACACAGATACGCAGTATTTT.

This clonotype was seen at least ten times. V is TRBV29-1 and J is TRBJ2-3; possible D gene TRBD1, 5 bases. The length of the CDR3 is 14 residues. The germline V and J ends were trimmed by 4 bases and 2 bases, with 13 bases remaining between them. Looked up from germline, CDR1 is SQVTM and CDR2 is ANQGSEA. The CDR3, as DNA: TGCAGCGTTGGTCCAAGGGGATCCACAGATACGCAGTATTTT. Encoded protein: CSVGPRGSTDTQYF.

By its share, this clonotype is large. This chain joins TRBV7-8 and TRBJ2-7; maybe TRBD1 (6 bases). CDR3 length: 16 amino acids. The ends were cut back, 1 base at V and 5 bases at J, with 18 bases in the middle. Germline V lookup: CDR1 SGHVS, CDR2 FQNEAQ. CDR3 sequence reads: CASSLGSRGFADEQYF. As DNA, the CDR3 is TGTGCCAGCAGCTTAGGGTCAAGGGGGTTCGCGGACGAGCAGTACTTC.

The table lists this clonotype with a few counts. V gene TRBV20-1 combines with J gene TRBJ2-7; TRBD2 matches at 9 bases. J gave up 0 bases and V 5 bases, and 5 bases lay outside the gene matches. Germline CDR1 reads DFQATT; CDR2 reads SNEGSKA (reference sequence). The CDR3 totals 14 residues. The CDR3: CSAWTSEDSYEQYF. The CDR3 nucleotides are TGCAGTGCTTGGACTAGCGAAGACTCCTACGAGCAGTACTTC.